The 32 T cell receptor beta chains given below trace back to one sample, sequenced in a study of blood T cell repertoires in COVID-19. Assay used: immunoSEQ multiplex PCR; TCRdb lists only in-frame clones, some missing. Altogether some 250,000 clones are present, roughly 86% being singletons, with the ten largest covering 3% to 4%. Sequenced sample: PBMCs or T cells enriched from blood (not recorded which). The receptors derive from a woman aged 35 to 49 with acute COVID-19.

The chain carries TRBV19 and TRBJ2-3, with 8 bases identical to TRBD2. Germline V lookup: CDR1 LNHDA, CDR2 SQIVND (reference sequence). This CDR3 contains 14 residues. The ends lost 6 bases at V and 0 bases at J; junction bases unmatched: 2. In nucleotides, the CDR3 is TGTGCCAGTAGGGCTAGCGGGAGCACAGATACGCAGTATTTT. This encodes CASRASGSTDTQYF.

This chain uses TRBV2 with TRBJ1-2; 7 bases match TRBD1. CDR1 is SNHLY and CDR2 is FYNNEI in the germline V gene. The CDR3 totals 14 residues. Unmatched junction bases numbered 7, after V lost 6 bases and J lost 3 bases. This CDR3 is CASRWQGEDYGYTF. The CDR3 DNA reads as TGTGCCAGCAGGTGGCAGGGGGAGGACTATGGCTACACCTTC.

The CDR3: CASSQGSGTYEQYF. DNA for the CDR3: TGTGCCAGCAGCCAGGGGTCGGGAACCTACGAGCAGTACTTC. The gene calls are TRBV3-1 (or the pseudogene TRBV3-2) and TRBJ2-7, with D possibly matching TRBD2 (5 bases). V lost 3 bases, J lost 2 bases, and 11 bases lay in between. CDR3 size: 14 residues. From germline, CDR1 is LGHDT and CDR2 YNNKEL (reference sequence).

CDR3 protein: CASSPGLGTYEQYF. CDR3 coding DNA: TGTGCCAGCAGTCCCGGACTCGGGACCTACGAGCAGTACTTC. V gene TRBV27 combines with J gene TRBJ2-7; D perhaps matches TRBD2 (5 bases). Germline CDR1 is MNHEY and CDR2 is SMNVEV (reference sequence). CDR3 size: 14 residues. Trimming removed 5 bases at V and 2 bases at J, with 13 bases between.

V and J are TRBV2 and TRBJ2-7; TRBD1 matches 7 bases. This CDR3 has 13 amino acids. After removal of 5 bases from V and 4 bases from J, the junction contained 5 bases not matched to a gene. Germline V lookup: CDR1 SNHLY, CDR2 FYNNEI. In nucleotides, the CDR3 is TGTGCCAGCAGTTCCGACAGGGAATACGAGCAGTACTTC. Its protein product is CASSSDREYEQYF.

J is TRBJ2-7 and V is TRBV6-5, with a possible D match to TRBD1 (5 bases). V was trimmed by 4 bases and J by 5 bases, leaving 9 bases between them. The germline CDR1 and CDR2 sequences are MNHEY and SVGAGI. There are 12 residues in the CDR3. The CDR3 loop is CASSWGSNEQYF. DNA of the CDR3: TGTGCCAGCAGTTGGGGCAGCAACGAGCAGTACTTC.

For the CDR3, the DNA is TGTGCCAGCAGCTGGCGGACTAGCGGGAGGGAAGAGACCCAGTACTTC. It yields the protein CASSWRTSGREETQYF. The chain combines TRBV5-4 with TRBJ2-5; 15 bases match TRBD2. V lost 3 bases to trimming and J lost 3 bases; unmatched junction nucleotides: 3. This CDR3 is built from 16 residues. CDR1 and CDR2 from the germline V gene are SGHNT and YYREEE (reference sequence).

The CDR3 DNA reads as TGTGCCAGCAGCGTAGCTAGCGGAGGTCGCGAGCAGTACTTC. The encoded protein is CASSVASGGREQYF. The chain couples TRBV9 to TRBJ2-7; TRBD2 matches 7 bases. CDR1 SGDLS and CDR2 YYNGEE come from the germline V gene. Trimming took 0 bases from V and 6 from J; bases not matched to a gene: 6. The CDR3 spans 14 residues.

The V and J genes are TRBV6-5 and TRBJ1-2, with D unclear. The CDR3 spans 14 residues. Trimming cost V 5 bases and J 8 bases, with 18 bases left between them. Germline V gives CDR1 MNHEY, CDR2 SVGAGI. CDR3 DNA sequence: TGTGCCAGCAGTCAACGAGGGATGGCTAGAGGCTACACCTTC. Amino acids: CASSQRGMARGYTF.

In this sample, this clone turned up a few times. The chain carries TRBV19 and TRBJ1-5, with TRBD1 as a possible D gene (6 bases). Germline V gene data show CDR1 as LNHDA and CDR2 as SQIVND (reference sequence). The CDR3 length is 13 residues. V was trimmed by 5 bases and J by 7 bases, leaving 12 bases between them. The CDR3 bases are TGTGCCAGTAGTGCCTTGGACAGACAGCCCCAGCATTTT. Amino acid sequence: CASSALDRQPQHF. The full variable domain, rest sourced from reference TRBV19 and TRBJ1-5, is DGGITQSPKYLFRKEGQNVTLSCEQNLNHDAMYWYRQDPGQGLRLIYYSQIVNDFQKGDIAEGYSVSREKKESFPLTVTSAQKNPTAFYLCASSALDRQPQHFGDGTRLSIL.

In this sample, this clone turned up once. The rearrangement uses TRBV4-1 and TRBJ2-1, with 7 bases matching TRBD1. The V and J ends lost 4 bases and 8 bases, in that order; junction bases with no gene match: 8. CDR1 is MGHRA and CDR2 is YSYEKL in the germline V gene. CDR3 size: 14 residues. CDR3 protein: CASSRPQGTDEQFF. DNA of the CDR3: TGCGCCAGCAGCCGCCCACAAGGGACAGATGAGCAGTTCTTC.

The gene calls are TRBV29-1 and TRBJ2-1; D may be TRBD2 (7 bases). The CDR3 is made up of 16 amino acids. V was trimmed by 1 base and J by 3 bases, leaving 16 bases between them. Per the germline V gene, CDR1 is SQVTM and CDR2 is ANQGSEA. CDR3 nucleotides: TGCAGCGTTGAAGTCCGGCTGAGGGGGGGCTACAATGAGCAGTTCTTC. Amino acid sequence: CSVEVRLRGGYNEQFF.

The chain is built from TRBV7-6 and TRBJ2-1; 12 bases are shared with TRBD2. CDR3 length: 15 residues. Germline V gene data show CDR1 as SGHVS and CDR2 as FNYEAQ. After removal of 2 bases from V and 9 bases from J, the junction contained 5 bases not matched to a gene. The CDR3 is CASSLLAGGPGEQFF. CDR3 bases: TGTGCCAGCAGCTTACTAGCGGGAGGGCCGGGTGAGCAGTTCTTC. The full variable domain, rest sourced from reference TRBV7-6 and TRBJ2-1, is GAGVSQSPRYKVTKRGQDVALRCDPISGHVSLYWYRQALGQGPEFLTYFNYEAQQDKSGLPNDRFSAERPEGSISTLTIQRTEQRDSAMYRCASSLLAGGPGEQFFGPGTRLTVL.

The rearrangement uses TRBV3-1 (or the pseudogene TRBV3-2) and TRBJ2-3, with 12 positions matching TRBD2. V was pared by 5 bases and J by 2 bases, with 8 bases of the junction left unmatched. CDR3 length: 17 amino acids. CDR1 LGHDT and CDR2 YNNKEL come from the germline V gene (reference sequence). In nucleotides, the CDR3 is TGTGCCAGCAGCACACGGACTAGCGGGATTCCCACAGATACGCAGTATTTT. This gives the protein CASSTRTSGIPTDTQYF.

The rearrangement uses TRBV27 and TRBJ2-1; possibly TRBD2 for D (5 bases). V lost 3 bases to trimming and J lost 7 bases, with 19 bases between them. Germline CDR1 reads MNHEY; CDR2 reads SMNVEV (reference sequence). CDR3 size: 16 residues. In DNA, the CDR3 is TGTGCCAGCAGTTTGTCGAGGGAGTCGTTTTTTAATGAGCAGTTCTTC. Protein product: CASSLSRESFFNEQFF.

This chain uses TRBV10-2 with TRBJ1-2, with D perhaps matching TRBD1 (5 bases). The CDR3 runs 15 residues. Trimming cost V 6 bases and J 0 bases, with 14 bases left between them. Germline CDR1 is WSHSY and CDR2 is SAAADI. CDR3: CASRGTGAANYGYTF. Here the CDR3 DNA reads TGCGCCAGCAGGGGTACAGGCGCAGCTAACTATGGCTACACCTTC.

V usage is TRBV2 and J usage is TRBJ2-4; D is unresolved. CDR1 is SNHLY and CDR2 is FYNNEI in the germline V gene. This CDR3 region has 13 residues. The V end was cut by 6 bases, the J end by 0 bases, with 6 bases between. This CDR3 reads CASRQKAKNIQYF. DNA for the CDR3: TGTGCCAGCAGACAAAAAGCCAAAAACATTCAGTACTTC. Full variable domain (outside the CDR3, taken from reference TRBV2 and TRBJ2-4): EPEVTQTPSHQVTQMGQEVILRCVPISNHLYFYWYRQILGQKVEFLVSFYNNEISEKSEIFDDQFSVERPDGSNFTLKIRSTKLEDSAMYFCASRQKAKNIQYFGAGTRLSVL.

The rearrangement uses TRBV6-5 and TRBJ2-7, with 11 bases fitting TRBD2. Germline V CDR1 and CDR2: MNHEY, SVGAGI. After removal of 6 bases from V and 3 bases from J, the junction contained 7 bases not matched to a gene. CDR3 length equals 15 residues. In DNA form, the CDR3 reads TGTGCCAGCAGAGTAGCGGGGGGGTCTGGCTACGAGCAGTACTTC. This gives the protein CASRVAGGSGYEQYF.

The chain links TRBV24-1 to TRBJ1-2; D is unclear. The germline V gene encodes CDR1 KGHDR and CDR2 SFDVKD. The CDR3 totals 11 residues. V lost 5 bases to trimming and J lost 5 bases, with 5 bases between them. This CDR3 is CATSGGYGYTF. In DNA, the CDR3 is TGTGCCACCAGTGGCGGATATGGCTACACCTTC.

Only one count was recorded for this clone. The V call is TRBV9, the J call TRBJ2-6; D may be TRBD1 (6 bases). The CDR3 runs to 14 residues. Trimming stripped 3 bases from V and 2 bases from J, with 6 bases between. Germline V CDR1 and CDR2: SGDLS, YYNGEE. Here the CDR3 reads CASSEGAGANVLTF. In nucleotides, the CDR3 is TGTGCCAGCAGCGAGGGGGCTGGGGCCAACGTCCTGACTTTC.

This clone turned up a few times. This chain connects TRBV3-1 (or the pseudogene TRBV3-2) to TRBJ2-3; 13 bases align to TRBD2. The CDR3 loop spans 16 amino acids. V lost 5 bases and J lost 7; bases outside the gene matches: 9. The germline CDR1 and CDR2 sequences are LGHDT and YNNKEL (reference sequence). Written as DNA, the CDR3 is TGTGCCAGCAGCGACGGACTAGCGGGAGAGGTAAATACGCAGTATTTT. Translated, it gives CASSDGLAGEVNTQYF.

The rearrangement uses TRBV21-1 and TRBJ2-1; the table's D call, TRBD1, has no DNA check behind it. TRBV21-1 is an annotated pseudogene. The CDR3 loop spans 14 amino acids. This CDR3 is CASSKKQTYNEQFF. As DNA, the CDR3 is TGTGCCAGCAGCAAAAAACAAACCTACAATGAGCAGTTCTTC.

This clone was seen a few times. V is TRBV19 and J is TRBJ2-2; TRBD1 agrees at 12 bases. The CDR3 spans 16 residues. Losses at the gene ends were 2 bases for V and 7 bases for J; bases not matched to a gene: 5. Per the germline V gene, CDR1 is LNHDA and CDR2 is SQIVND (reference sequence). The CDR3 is CASSIRDRGPDGELFF. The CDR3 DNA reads TGTGCCAGTAGTATAAGGGACAGGGGGCCGGACGGGGAGCTGTTTTTT.

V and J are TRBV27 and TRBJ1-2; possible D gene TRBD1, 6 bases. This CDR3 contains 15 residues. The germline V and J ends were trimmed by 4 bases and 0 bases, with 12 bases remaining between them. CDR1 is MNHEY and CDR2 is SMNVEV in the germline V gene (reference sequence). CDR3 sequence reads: CASSSEQGSNYGYTF. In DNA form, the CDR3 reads TGTGCCAGCAGTTCGGAACAGGGATCTAACTATGGCTACACCTTC.

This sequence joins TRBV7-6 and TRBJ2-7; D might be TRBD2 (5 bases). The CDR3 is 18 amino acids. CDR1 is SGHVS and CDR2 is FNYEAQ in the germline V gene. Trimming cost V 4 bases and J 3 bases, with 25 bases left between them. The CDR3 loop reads CASSSLVRGQDEGYEQYF. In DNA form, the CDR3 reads TGTGCCAGCAGCTCCCTGGTCCGAGGGCAGGACGAAGGCTACGAGCAGTACTTC.

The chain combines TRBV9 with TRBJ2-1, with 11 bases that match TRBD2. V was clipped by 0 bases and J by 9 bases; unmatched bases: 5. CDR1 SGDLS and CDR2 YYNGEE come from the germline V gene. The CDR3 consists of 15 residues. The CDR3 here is CASSVVAGGHAEQFF. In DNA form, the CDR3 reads TGTGCCAGCAGCGTAGTAGCGGGAGGGCACGCTGAGCAGTTCTTC.

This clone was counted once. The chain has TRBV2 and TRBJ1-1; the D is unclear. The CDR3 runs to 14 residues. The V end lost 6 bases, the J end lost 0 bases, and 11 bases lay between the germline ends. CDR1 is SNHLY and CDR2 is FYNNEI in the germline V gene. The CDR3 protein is CASRALGVNTEAFF. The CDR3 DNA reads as TGTGCCAGCAGGGCTTTGGGAGTGAACACTGAAGCTTTCTTT.

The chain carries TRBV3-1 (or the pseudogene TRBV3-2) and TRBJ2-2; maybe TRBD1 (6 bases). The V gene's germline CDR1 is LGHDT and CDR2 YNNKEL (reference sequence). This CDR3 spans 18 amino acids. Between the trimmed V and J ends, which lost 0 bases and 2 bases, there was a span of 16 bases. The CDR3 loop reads CASSQDYPIGTNTGELFF. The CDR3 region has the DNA TGTGCCAGCAGCCAAGATTACCCGATCGGGACAAACACCGGGGAGCTGTTTTTT.

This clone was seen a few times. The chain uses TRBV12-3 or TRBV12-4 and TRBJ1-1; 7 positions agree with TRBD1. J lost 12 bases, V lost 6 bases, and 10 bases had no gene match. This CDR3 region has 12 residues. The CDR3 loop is CASRRGGEPPFF. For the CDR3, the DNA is TGTGCCAGCAGGAGAGGGGGCGAGCCCCCTTTCTTT.

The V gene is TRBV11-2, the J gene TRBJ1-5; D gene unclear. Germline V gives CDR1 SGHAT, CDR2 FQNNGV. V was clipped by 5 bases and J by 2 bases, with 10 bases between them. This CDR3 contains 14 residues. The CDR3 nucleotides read TGTGCCAGCAGCCCCGGGGTGGGCAATCAGCCCCAGCATTTT. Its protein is CASSPGVGNQPQHF. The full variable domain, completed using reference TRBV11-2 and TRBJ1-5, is EAGVAQSPRYKIIEKRQSVAFWCNPISGHATLYWYQQILGQGPKLLIQFQNNGVVDDSQLPKDRFSAERLKGVDSTLKIQPAKLEDSAVYLCASSPGVGNQPQHFGDGTRLSIL.

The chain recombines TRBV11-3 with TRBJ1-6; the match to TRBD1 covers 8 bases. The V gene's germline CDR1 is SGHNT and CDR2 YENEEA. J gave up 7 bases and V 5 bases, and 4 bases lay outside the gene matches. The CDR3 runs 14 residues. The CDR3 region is CASSRTGSNSPLHF. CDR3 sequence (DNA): TGTGCCAGCAGCCGGACAGGGTCCAATTCACCCCTCCACTTT.

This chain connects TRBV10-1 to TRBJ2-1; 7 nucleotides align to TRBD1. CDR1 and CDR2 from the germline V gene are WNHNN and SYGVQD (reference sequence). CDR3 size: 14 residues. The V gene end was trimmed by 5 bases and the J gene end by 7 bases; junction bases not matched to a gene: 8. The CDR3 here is CASSSGTARNEQFF. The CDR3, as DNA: TGCGCCAGCAGTTCCGGGACAGCAAGGAATGAGCAGTTCTTC.